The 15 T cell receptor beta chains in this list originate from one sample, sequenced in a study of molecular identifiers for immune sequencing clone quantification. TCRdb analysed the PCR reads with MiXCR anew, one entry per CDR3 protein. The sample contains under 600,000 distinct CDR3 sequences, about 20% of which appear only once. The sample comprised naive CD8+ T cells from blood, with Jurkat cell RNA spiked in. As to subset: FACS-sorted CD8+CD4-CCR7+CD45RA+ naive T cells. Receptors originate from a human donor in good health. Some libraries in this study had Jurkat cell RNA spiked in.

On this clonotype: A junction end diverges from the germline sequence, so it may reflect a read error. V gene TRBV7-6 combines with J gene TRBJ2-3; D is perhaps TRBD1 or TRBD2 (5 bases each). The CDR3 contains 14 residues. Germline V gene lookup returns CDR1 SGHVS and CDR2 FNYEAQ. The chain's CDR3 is CASSLGDRRDTRYF. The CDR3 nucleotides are TGTGCCAGCAGCTTAGGGGACCGACGAGATACGCGGTATTTT.

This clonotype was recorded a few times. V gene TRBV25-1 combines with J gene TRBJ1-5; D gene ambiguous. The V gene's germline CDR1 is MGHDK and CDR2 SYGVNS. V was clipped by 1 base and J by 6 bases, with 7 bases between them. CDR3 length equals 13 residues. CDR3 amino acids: CASSESLGQPQHF. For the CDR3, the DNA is TGTGCCAGCAGTGAATCATTAGGTCAGCCCCAGCATTTT.

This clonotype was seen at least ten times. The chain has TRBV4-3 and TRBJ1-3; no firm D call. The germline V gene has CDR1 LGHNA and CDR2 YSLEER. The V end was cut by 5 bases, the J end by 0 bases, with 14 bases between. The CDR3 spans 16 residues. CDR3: CASSSTYSISGNTIYF. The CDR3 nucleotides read TGCGCCAGCAGCTCCACTTACAGTATCTCTGGAAACACCATATATTTT.

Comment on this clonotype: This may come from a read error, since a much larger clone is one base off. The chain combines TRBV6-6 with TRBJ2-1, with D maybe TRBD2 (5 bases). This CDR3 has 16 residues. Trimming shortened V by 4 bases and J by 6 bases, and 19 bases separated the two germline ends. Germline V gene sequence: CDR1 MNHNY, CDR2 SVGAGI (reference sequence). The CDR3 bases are TGTGCCAGCAGTTGCTCGGAGCTGCTAGCTTCCAATGAGCAGTTCTTC. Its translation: CASSCSELLASNEQFF.

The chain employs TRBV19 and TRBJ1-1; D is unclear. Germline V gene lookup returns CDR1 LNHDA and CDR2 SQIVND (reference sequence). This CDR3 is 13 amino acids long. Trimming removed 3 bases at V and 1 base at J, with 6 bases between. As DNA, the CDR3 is TGTGCCAGTAGTATCGTGGAGAACACTGAAGCTTTCTTT. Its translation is CASSIVENTEAFF.

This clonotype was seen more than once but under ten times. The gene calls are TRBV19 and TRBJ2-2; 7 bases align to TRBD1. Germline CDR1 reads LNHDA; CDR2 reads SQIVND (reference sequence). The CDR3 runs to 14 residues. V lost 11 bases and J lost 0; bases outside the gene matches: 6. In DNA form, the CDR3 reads TGTGCCGTCCAGACAGGGTCGAACACCGGGGAGCTGTTTTTT. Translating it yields CAVQTGSNTGELFF.

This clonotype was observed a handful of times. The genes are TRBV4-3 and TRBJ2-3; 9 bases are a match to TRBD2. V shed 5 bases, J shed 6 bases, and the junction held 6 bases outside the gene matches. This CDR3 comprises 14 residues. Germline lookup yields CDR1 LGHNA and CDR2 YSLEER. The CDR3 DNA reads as TGCGCCAGCAGCGTAAGCGGGGGGCCTGATACGCAGTATTTT. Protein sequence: CASSVSGGPDTQYF.

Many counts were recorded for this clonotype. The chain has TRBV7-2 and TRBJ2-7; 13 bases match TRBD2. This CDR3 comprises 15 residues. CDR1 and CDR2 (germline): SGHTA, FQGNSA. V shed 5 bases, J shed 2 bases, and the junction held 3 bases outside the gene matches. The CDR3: CASSRGTSGTYEQYF. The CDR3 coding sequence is TGTGCCAGCAGCAGAGGGACTAGCGGGACCTACGAGCAGTACTTC.

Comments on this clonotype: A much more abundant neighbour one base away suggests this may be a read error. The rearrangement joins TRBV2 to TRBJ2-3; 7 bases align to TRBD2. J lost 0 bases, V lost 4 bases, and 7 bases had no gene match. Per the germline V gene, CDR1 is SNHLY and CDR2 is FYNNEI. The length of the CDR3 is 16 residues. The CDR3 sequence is CASSAPTGGSTDTQYF. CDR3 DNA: TGTGCCAGCAGTGCCCCCACGGGAGGCAGCACAGATACGCAGTATTTT.

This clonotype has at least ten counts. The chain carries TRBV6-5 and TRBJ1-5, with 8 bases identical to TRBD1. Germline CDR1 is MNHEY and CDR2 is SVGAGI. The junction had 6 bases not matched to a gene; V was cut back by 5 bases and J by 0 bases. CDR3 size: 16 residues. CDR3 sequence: CASSRQGPNSNQPQHF. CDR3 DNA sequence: TGTGCCAGCAGTAGACAGGGGCCAAATAGCAATCAGCCCCAGCATTTT.

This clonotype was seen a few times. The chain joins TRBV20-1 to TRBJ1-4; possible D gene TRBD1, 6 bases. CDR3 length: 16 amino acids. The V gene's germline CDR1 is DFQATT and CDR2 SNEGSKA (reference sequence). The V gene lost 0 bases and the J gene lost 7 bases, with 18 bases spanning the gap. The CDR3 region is CSAREYRQASGEKLFF. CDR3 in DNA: TGCAGTGCTAGAGAGTACCGACAGGCGTCGGGTGAAAAACTGTTTTTT.

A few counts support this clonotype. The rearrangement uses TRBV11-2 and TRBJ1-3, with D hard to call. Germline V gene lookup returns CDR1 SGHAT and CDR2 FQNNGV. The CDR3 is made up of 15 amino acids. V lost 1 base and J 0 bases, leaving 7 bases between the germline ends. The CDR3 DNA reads TGTGCCAGCAGCTTAGGGTCAGTCTCTGGAAACACCATATATTTT. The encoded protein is CASSLGSVSGNTIYF.

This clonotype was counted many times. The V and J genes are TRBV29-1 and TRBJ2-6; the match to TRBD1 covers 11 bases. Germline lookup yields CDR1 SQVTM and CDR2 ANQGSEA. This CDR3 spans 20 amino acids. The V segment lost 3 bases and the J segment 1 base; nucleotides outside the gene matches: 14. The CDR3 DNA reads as TGCAGCGTTGAGGACAGGGGGCGTTCCTCACCGTTATCTGGGGCCAACGTCCTGACTTTC. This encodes CSVEDRGRSSPLSGANVLTF.

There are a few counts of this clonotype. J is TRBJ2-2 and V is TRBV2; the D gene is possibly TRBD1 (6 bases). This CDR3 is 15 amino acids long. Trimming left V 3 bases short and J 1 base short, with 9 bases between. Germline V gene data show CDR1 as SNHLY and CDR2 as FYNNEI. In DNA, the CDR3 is TGTGCCAGCAGTGAGATGACAGGGAACACCGGGGAGCTGTTTTTT. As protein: CASSEMTGNTGELFF.

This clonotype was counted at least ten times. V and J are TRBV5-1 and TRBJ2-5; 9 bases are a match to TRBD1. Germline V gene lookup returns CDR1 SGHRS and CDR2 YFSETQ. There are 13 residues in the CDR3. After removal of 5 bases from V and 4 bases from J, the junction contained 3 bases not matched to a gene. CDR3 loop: CASRQTGGETQYF. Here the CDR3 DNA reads TGCGCCAGCAGACAGACAGGGGGAGAGACCCAGTACTTC.